This TCR beta chain was found in a study of Tregs in tolerant kidney transplant recipients. Background on the study: A roughly three-day belatacept mixed lymphocyte reaction, sometimes plus 5-day graft donor restimulation, preceded CD4+CD25+CD127- sorting. Antibodies separated recipient from donor cells.

Comment on this clone: Its antigen is undetermined.

Trimming cost V 2 bases and J 2 bases; bases outside gene matches: 6. Germline V gene sequence: CDR1 MRHNA, CDR2 SNTAGT. The CDR3 is 17 amino acids. Profiled with immunoSEQ multiplex PCR; TCRdb holds only in-frame clones, not every one. This sample carries some 15,000 clones, approximately 57% of them seen once, and the ten largest clones take 2.5% to 3.5%. General study results and limits: Few patients were studied, so findings need validation in larger groups. Expanding Tregs on activated donor B cells appeared to best identify donor-specific TCRbeta clones.

The rearrangement links TRBV6-4 to TRBJ1-3; TRBD1 aligns across 10 bases. This sequence was found in a human donor in good health. Sequencing input: Tregs from blood cultured with allogeneic cells. The CDR3 nucleotides read TGTGCCAGCAGTGACAAGCGGGACAGGGGTACTGGAAACACCATATATTTT. This encodes CASSDKRDRGTGNTIYF.